These 19 T cell receptor beta chains came from one sample sequenced in a study of cytomegalovirus exposure and HLA in healthy donors. Both 60 Vbeta primers and 13 Jbeta primers went into the PCR. Sequenced by immunoSEQ multiplex PCR; TCRdb stores in-frame clones only, minus some. The sample shows 200,000 to 250,000 clones, approximately 78% of them seen only once. The sample taken for sequencing was PBMCs. The receptor source for this set is a woman in her 40s in good health and CMV-seronegative.

The chain joins TRBV5-8 to TRBJ2-7; possibly TRBD2 for D (6 bases). This CDR3 is 13 amino acids long. The V end lost 4 bases, the J end lost 6 bases, and 14 bases lay between the germline ends. Germline CDR1 is SGHTS and CDR2 is YDEGEE. CDR3 loop: CASSRGTPREQYF. The DNA of the CDR3 is TGTGCCAGCAGCCGGGGGACTCCCCGCGAGCAGTACTTC.

The chain is built from TRBV5-1 and TRBJ1-5; 7 bases map to TRBD1. V shed 4 bases, J shed 2 bases, and the junction held 12 bases outside the gene matches. The germline V gene encodes CDR1 SGHRS and CDR2 YFSETQ. The CDR3 is 17 residues long. The CDR3 sequence: CASSQGQGGFGNQPQHF. The CDR3, as DNA: TGCGCCAGCAGCCAGGGGCAGGGGGGATTCGGCAATCAGCCCCAGCATTTT.

This clone was picked up one time. The chain has TRBV28 and TRBJ2-7; TRBD2 agrees at 9 bases. CDR3 length: 14 residues. V was pared by 2 bases and J by 5 bases, with 4 bases of the junction left unmatched. Germline CDR1 and CDR2: MDHEN and SYDVKM. As DNA, the CDR3 is TGTGCCAGCAGTTTAGTGCGGGAGGGCCACGAGCAGTACTTC. The encoded protein is CASSLVREGHEQYF. Drawing the rest from reference TRBV28 and TRBJ2-7, the complete variable domain is DVKVTQSSRYLVKRTGEKVFLECVQDMDHENMFWYRQDPGLGLRLIYFSYDVKMKEKGDIPEGYSVSREKKERFSLILESASTNQTSMYLCASSLVREGHEQYFGPGTRLTVT.

The rearrangement joins TRBV18 to TRBJ1-1; possible D gene TRBD1, 5 bases. V lost 1 base to trimming and J lost 3 bases, with 12 bases between them. Germline V lookup: CDR1 KGHSH, CDR2 LQKENI. The CDR3 extends over 15 amino acids. CDR3 DNA: TGTGCCAGCTCACCACAGTCCGGGACTGACACTGAAGCTTTCTTT. This gives the protein CASSPQSGTDTEAFF.

V and J are TRBV15 and TRBJ2-5; 7 bases match TRBD1. Germline loops: CDR1 LNHNV, CDR2 YYDKDF (reference sequence). With V trimmed by 6 bases and J by 3 bases, 13 bases remained unmatched. CDR3 length equals 16 residues. CDR3 region: CATRKNRGTIEETQYF. As DNA, the CDR3 is TGTGCCACCAGAAAAAACAGGGGTACGATCGAAGAGACCCAGTACTTC.

This clone was observed a single time. CDR3 protein: CASSEVFQETQYF. The CDR3 nucleotides read TGTGCCAGCAGTGAAGTCTTCCAAGAGACCCAGTACTTC. This chain joins TRBV6-1 and TRBJ2-5; no clear D gene. V lost 1 base and J lost 1, with 4 bases in between. The CDR3 runs to 13 residues. Germline V gene lookup returns CDR1 MNHNS and CDR2 SASEGT.

The V gene is TRBV28, the J gene TRBJ1-4; TRBD1 matches at 7 bases. V trimming: 2 bases; J trimming: 5 bases; junction bases outside the gene matches: 8. The CDR3 extends over 16 amino acids. Germline V gene lookup returns CDR1 MDHEN and CDR2 SYDVKM. In nucleotides, the CDR3 is TGTGCCAGCAGTTTAAATCCGGGACAGAAAAATGAAAAACTGTTTTTT. It encodes CASSLNPGQKNEKLFF.

This rearrangement joins TRBV23-1 to TRBJ1-2; no firm D call. TRBV23-1 is assigned to the ORF class and has an uncertain function. The CDR3 extends over 14 amino acids. Deletions cut 7 bases from V and 2 bases from J, with 14 bases between. CDR3 in amino acids: CASTPNHANYGYTF. CDR3 DNA: TGCGCCAGCACCCCCAACCATGCGAACTATGGCTACACCTTC.

The chain joins TRBV6-4 to TRBJ2-1, with D possibly matching TRBD2 (6 bases). The ends were cut back, 6 bases at V and 0 bases at J, with 15 bases in the middle. Germline CDR1 is MRHNA and CDR2 is SNTAGT. This CDR3 comprises 16 residues. The CDR3 region has the DNA TGTGCCAGCAGCGCCATTACTAGCTACTCCTACAATGAGCAGTTCTTC. Encoded protein: CASSAITSYSYNEQFF.

This clone showed up just once. This chain connects TRBV11-2 to TRBJ2-2; 7 bases agree with TRBD2. Trimming at V came to 3 bases and at J to 4 bases, leaving 8 bases not matched to a gene. The CDR3 spans 16 residues. CDR1 is SGHAT and CDR2 is FQNNGV in the germline V gene. This CDR3 reads CASSFLRGSVTGELFF. In DNA form, the CDR3 reads TGTGCCAGCAGCTTTCTCCGCGGGAGTGTCACCGGGGAGCTGTTTTTT.

V is TRBV9 and J is TRBJ1-5; D gene ambiguous. Germline V gives CDR1 SGDLS, CDR2 YYNGEE. The V end was cut by 4 bases, the J end by 5 bases, with 13 bases between. The CDR3 is 14 amino acids. CDR3 in DNA: TGTGCCAGCAGCCCTGACACCTACGATCAGCCCCAGCATTTT. Protein sequence: CASSPDTYDQPQHF. The variable domain in full, completed from reference TRBV9 and TRBJ1-5, reads DSGVTQTPKHLITATGQRVTLRCSPRSGDLSVYWYQQSLDQGLQFLIQYYNGEERAKGNILERFSAQQFPDLHSELNLSSLELGDSALYFCASSPDTYDQPQHFGDGTRLSIL.

The chain uses TRBV5-1 and TRBJ2-7, with 8 bases that match TRBD2. This CDR3 region has 15 residues. Germline V lookup: CDR1 SGHRS, CDR2 YFSETQ. Unmatched junction bases numbered 8, after V lost 3 bases and J lost 3 bases. CDR3 in amino acids: CASSSFSGVNYEQYF. The DNA for the CDR3 is TGCGCCAGCAGCTCTTTTAGCGGGGTCAACTACGAGCAGTACTTC.

This clone was recorded only once. This chain joins TRBV28 and TRBJ2-7; maybe TRBD2 (6 bases). V lost 4 bases to trimming and J lost 5 bases, with 18 bases between them. This CDR3 is built from 15 residues. CDR1 is MDHEN, CDR2 SYDVKM, per germline. This CDR3 is CASSSLGTARDEQYF. As DNA, the CDR3 is TGTGCCAGCAGTTCACTTGGGACTGCCCGGGACGAGCAGTACTTC.

The J gene is TRBJ2-5, the V gene TRBV6-5, with TRBD1 matching 7 bases. CDR3 size: 15 residues. Trimming took 6 bases from V and 0 from J; bases not matched to a gene: 7. In germline, CDR1 is MNHEY, CDR2 SVGAGI. The CDR3 sequence is CASSYRGSYQETQYF. The CDR3 DNA reads TGTGCCAGCAGCTACAGGGGCTCGTACCAAGAGACCCAGTACTTC.

The rearrangement links TRBV29-1 to TRBJ2-1; 9 nucleotides line up with TRBD1. The V gene end was trimmed by 6 bases and the J gene end by 9 bases; junction bases not matched to a gene: 9. The CDR3 length is 13 residues. Germline V gene lookup returns CDR1 SQVTM and CDR2 ANQGSEA. CDR3 in DNA: TGCAGCGTCGGGACAGGGTATTGGAGTGAGCAGTTCTTC. Translated, it gives CSVGTGYWSEQFF.

The rearrangement joins TRBV2 to TRBJ2-2, with D perhaps TRBD2 (5 bases). The CDR3 runs 12 residues. Germline CDR1 SNHLY, CDR2 FYNNEI. Between the trimmed V and J ends, which lost 5 bases and 4 bases, there was a span of 5 bases. CDR3 sequence reads: CASSRGTGELFF. CDR3 DNA sequence: TGTGCCAGCAGTCGGGGCACCGGGGAGCTGTTTTTT.

J is TRBJ2-3 and V is TRBV29-1, with TRBD2 matching over 9 bases. This CDR3 spans 15 amino acids. V trimming: 1 base; J trimming: 0 bases; junction bases outside the gene matches: 2. Germline V gives CDR1 SQVTM, CDR2 ANQGSEA. CDR3 protein: CSVEGTSESTDTQYF. CDR3 coding DNA: TGCAGCGTTGAAGGGACTAGCGAAAGCACAGATACGCAGTATTTT.

The V and J genes are TRBV5-1 and TRBJ1-2; 7 bases align to TRBD1. The CDR3 contains 13 residues. Germline CDR1 reads SGHRS; CDR2 reads YFSETQ. V lost 5 bases, J lost 6 bases, and 7 bases stayed unmatched. The chain's CDR3 is CASREKTGDGYTF. In nucleotides, the CDR3 is TGCGCCAGCAGGGAGAAAACAGGGGATGGCTACACCTTC.

The chain couples TRBV5-6 to TRBJ2-1, with D possibly TRBD1 on 8 matching bases. Germline CDR1 is SGHDT and CDR2 is YYEEEE. The CDR3 is 16 residues long. Between the trimmed V and J ends, which lost 2 bases and 7 bases, there was a span of 19 bases. CDR3 bases: TGTGCCAGCAGCTTCGGGGACTACTACAGGGGGAATGAGCAGTTCTTC. Translation gives CASSFGDYYRGNEQFF.